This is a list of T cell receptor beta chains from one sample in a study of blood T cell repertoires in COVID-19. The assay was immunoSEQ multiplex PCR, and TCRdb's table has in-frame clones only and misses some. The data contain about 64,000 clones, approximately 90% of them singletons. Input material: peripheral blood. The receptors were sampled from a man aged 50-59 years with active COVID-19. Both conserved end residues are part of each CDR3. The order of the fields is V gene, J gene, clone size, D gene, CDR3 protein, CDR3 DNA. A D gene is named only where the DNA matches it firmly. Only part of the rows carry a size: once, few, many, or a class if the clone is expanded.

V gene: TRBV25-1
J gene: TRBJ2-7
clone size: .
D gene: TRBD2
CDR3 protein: CASSGSFSGSYEQYF
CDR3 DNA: TGTGCCAGCAGTGGGTCGTTCAGCGGGAGTTACGAGCAGTACTTC

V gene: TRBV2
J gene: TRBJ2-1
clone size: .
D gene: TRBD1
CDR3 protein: CASGQGVLLNEQFF
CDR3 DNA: TGTGCCAGCGGTCAGGGGGTCCTACTCAATGAGCAGTTCTTC

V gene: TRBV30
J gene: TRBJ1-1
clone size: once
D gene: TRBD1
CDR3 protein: CAWKGQSPLRTEAFF
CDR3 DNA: TGTGCCTGGAAGGGACAGTCACCCCTCCGGACTGAAGCTTTCTTT

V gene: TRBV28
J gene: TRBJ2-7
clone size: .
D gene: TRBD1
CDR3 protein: CASSLPGDRGGEQYF
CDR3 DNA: TGTGCCAGCAGTTTGCCAGGGGACAGGGGAGGCGAGCAGTACTTC

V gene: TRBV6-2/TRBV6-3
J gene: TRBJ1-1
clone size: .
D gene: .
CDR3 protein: CASSLRFEAFF
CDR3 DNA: TGTGCCAGCAGTCTACGGTTTGAAGCTTTCTTT

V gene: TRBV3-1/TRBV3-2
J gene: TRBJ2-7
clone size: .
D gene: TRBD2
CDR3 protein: CASSLYGGASYEQYF
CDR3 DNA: TGTGCCAGCAGCCTTTACGGGGGGGCCTCCTACGAGCAGTACTTC

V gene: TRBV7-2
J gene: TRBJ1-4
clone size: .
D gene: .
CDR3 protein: CASSSPPVNEKLFF
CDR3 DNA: TGTGCCAGCAGCTCCCCCCCAGTGAACGAAAAACTGTTTTTT

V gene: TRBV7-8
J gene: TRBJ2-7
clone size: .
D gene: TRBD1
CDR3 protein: CASSLGTGGSHEQYF
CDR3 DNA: TGTGCCAGCAGCCTCGGGACAGGGGGATCCCACGAGCAGTACTTC

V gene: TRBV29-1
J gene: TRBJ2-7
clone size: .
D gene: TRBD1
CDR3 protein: CSVEEDRPYEQYF
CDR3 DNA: TGCAGCGTTGAAGAGGACAGGCCCTACGAGCAGTACTTC

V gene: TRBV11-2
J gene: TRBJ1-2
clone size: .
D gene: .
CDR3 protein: CASSGAFRYGYTF
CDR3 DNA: TGTGCCAGCAGTGGAGCCTTTCGCTATGGCTACACCTTC

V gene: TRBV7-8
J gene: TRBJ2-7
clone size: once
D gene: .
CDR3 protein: CASSLGSLHALYEQYF
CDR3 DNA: TGTGCCAGCAGCTTAGGGTCTTTACATGCTCTCTACGAGCAGTACTTC

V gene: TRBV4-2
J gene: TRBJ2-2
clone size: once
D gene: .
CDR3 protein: CASSQGSGDGELFF
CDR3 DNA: TGTGCCAGCAGCCAAGGTTCCGGGGACGGGGAGCTGTTTTTT

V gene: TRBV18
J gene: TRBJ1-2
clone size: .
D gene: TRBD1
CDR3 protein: CASSPARDSNYGYTF
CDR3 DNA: TGTGCCAGCTCACCTGCTCGGGACAGTAACTATGGCTACACCTTC

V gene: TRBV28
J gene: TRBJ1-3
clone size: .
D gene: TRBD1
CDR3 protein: CASRAQGGTGNTIYF
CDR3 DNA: TGTGCCAGCAGGGCCCAAGGGGGCACTGGAAACACCATATATTTT

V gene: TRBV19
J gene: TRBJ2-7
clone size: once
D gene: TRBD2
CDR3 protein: CASSLSGGDSYEQYF
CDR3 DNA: TGTGCCAGTAGTCTTAGCGGGGGGGACTCCTACGAGCAGTACTTC

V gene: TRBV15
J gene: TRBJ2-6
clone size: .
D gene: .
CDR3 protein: CATSLYGSGANVLTF
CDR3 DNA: TGTGCCACCAGCCTTTACGGTTCTGGGGCCAACGTCCTGACTTTC

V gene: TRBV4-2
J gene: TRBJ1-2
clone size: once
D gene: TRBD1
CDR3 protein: CASSQELGQGNYGYTF
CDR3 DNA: TGTGCCAGCAGCCAAGAACTGGGACAGGGTAACTATGGCTACACCTTC